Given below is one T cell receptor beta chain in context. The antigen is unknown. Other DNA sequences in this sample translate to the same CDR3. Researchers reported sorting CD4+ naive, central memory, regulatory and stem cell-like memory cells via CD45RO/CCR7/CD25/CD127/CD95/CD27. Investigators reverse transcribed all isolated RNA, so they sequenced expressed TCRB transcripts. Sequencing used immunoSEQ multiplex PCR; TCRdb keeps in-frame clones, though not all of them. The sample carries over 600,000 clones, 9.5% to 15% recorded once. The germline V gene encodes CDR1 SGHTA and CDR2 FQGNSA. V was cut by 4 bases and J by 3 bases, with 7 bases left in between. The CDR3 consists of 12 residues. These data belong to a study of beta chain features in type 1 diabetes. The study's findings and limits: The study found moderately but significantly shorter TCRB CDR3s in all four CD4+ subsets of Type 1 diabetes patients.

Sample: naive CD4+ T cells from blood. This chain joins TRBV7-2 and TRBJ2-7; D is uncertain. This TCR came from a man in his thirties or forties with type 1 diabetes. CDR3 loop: CASSSTLYEQYF. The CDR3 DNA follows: TGTGCCAGCAGCTCCACACTCTACGAGCAGTACTTC.